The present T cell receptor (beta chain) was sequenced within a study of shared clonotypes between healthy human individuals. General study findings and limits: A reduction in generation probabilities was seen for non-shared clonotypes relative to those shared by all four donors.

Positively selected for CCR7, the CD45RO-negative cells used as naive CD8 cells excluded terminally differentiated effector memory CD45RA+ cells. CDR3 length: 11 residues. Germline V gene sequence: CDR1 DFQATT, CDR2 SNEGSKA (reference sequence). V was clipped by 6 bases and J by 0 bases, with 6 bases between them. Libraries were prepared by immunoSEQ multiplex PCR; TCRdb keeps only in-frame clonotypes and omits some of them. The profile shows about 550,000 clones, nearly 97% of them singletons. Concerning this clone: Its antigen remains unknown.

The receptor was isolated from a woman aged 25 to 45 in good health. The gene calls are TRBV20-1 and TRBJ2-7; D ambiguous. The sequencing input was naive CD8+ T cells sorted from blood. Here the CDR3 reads CSAADSYEQYF. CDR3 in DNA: TGCAGTGCGGCGGACTCCTACGAGCAGTACTTC.